This TCR beta chain was sequenced during a study of T-cell memory formation after mild COVID-19. The ends were cut back, 2 bases at V and 0 bases at J, with 5 bases in the middle. The CDR3 has 13 amino acids. The germline V gene has CDR1 MNHNY and CDR2 SVGAGI (reference sequence). The sample holds a few counts of this clonotype. Each CDR3 protein gets one entry after TCRdb re-called the 5' RACE reads with MiXCR. In the table there are about 190,000 distinct CDR3 sequences, around 20% of which are singletons. This chain uses TRBV6-6 with TRBJ2-7; no definite D call. This TCR was recovered from an adult woman who had mild COVID-19 (a few samples of this study predate the infection). Cell type and time point are not known. The sample consisted of PBMCs or a T cell subset sorted from them (not recorded which). The CDR3: CASSYGDSYEQYF. The DNA for the CDR3 is TGTGCCAGCAGTTACGGTGACTCCTACGAGCAGTACTTC.